Listed here is a single T cell receptor (beta chain). The antigen is undetermined. V lost 2 bases and J lost 0, with 8 bases in between. This CDR3 is built from 15 residues. Germline CDR1 MNHNS, CDR2 SASEGT. The entry originates in a study of cytomegalovirus exposure and HLA in healthy donors. About the study: Counted in an early data release were approximately 85 million unique TCRs from HLA-typed donors. Regarding the study as a whole: HLA-A and HLA-B allele assignments for most subjects were reportedly predicted accurately using TCR beta sequences.

The PCR contained 60 Vbeta and 13 Jbeta primers. Assay: immunoSEQ multiplex PCR; the TCRdb copy retains only in-frame clones and omits some. This sample has some 100,000 clones, with approximately 70% found just once. Source material: PBMCs. The V gene is TRBV6-1, the J gene TRBJ1-3, with D unclear. The clonotype was recovered from a woman aged 45-65 years in good health and CMV-seropositive. The CDR3 DNA reads as TGTGCCAGCAGTGAATATTCTACCTCTGGAAACACCATATATTTT. Its protein product is CASSEYSTSGNTIYF.